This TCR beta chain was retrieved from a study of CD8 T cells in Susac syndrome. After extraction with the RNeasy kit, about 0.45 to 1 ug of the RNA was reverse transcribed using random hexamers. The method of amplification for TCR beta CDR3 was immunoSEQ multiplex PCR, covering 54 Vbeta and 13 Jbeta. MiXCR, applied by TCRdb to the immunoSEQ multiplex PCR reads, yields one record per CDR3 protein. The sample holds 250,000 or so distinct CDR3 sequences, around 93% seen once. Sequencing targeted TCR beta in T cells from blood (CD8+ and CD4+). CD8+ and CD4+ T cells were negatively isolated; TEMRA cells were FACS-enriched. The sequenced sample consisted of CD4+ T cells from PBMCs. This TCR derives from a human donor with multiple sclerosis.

The DNA for the CDR3 is TGTGCCAGCAGCCCGGGTGGGACTAGCGCCTCCTACGAGCAGTACGTC. Protein sequence: CASSPGGTSASYEQYV. This chain connects TRBV7-2 to TRBJ2-7; 10 nucleotides line up with TRBD2. The CDR3 is 16 residues long. V was clipped by 5 bases and J by 0 bases; unmatched bases: 7. Germline-derived CDR1 and CDR2 are SGHTA and FQGNSA.